The entry below gives a single TCR beta chain sequence along with its context. Its specificity is unknown. These data originate in a study of cytomegalovirus exposure and HLA in healthy donors. Study-wide context: There were nearly 120 million unique TCR beta sequences, drawn from about 179 million T cells, in an earlier analysis. The study's findings and limits: Roughly even sequencing depth across donors was the assumption behind the presence/absence analyses. TCR beta chain V- and J-gene trimming was linked, in a later analysis, to a missense variant in DCLRE1C.

CDR3 size: 14 residues. Germline V gives CDR1 SGHRS, CDR2 YFSETQ. After removal of 3 bases from V and 5 bases from J, the junction contained 5 bases not matched to a gene. Primers: 60 Vbeta forward and 13 Jbeta reverse. Here immunoSEQ multiplex PCR was the method, and the copy in TCRdb shows in-frame clones only, minus some. The sample holds 150,000 to 200,000 clones. The receptor comes from an older woman in good health and CMV-seronegative. The specimen sequenced was PBMCs. The chain uses TRBV5-1 and TRBJ2-5, with 9 bases fitting TRBD1. CDR3 nucleotides: TGCGCCAGCAGCTGGACAGGGGATCGGGAGACCCAGTACTTC. Translating it yields CASSWTGDRETQYF.